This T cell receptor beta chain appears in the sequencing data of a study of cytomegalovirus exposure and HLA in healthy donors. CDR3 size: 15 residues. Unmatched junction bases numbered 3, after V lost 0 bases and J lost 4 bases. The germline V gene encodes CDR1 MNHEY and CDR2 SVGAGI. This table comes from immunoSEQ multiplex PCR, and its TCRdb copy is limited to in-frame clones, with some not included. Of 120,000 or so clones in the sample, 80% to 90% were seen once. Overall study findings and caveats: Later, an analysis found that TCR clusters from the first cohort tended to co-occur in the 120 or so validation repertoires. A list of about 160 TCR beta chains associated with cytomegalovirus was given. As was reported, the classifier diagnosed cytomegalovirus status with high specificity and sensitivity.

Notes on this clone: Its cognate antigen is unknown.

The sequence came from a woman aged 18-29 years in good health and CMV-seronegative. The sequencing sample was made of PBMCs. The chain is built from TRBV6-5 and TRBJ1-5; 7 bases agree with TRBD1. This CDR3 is CASSYSVQGNQPQHF. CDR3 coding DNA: TGTGCCAGCAGTTACTCGGTACAGGGGAATCAGCCCCAGCATTTT.